The 4 T cell receptor beta chains given below trace back to one sample, sequenced in a study of vaccination and CD4 T cells after COVID-19. No cognate antigen is known for these TCRs. Sequenced with the Oncomine TCR Beta short-read assay was DNA taken from cultured CD4+ T cells. From the PCR reads, TCRdb called clonotypes with MiXCR, one entry per CDR3 protein. This table holds approximately 17,000 distinct CDR3 sequences, approximately 31% found once. Treatment specified: approximately 9-day PBMC culture with coronavirus spike peptide pools or control peptides (ViraFEST assay). Material for sequencing was cultured CD4+ T cells from blood. These receptors all stem from a human donor with COVID-19.

Only a few counts were recorded for this clonotype. V and J are TRBV11-3 and TRBJ2-2; D gene ambiguous. The CDR3 runs to 16 residues. Trimming shortened V by 6 bases and J by 2 bases, and 16 bases separated the two germline ends. Looked up from germline, CDR1 is SGHNT and CDR2 is YENEEA. The CDR3 loop reads CASRKQPQLNTGELFF. In DNA, the CDR3 is TGTGCCAGCAGGAAACAGCCCCAGTTAAACACCGGGGAGCTGTTTTTT.

The gene calls are TRBV19 and TRBJ1-2; D is uncertain. The germline CDR1 and CDR2 sequences are LNHDA and SQIVND (reference sequence). This CDR3 region has 16 residues. Trimming pared 3 bases from V and 8 bases from J, leaving 22 bases between. CDR3: CASSILGAVLHGGYTF. The DNA for the CDR3 is TGTGCCAGTAGTATTCTGGGAGCGGTGTTGCACGGGGGCTACACCTTC. Full variable domain (rest looked up from reference TRBV19 and TRBJ1-2): DGGITQSPKYLFRKEGQNVTLSCEQNLNHDAMYWYRQDPGQGLRLIYYSQIVNDFQKGDIAEGYSVSREKKESFPLTVTSAQKNPTAFYLCASSILGAVLHGGYTFGSGTRLTVV.

This clonotype was observed a handful of times. This chain joins TRBV7-6 and TRBJ1-3; no firm D call. Germline values: CDR1 SGHVS, CDR2 FNYEAQ. V was pared by 6 bases and J by 0 bases, with 15 bases between. The CDR3 is 16 residues long. CDR3 amino acids: CASSPLAVSSGNTIYF. The CDR3 DNA is TGTGCCAGCAGTCCTCTTGCGGTGAGCTCTGGAAACACCATATATTTT. Complete variable domain (other parts from reference TRBV7-6 and TRBJ1-3): GAGVSQSPRYKVTKRGQDVALRCDPISGHVSLYWYRQALGQGPEFLTYFNYEAQQDKSGLPNDRFSAERPEGSISTLTIQRTEQRDSAMYRCASSPLAVSSGNTIYFGEGSWLTVV.

The V gene is TRBV20-1, the J gene TRBJ1-5; 8 nucleotides agree with TRBD1. This CDR3 is built from 15 residues. Trimming took 8 bases from V and 2 from J; bases not matched to a gene: 11. Germline V lookup: CDR1 DFQATT, CDR2 SNEGSKA (reference sequence). CDR3 protein: CSTGQGGGGNQPQHF. The CDR3 DNA reads as TGCAGTACTGGACAGGGTGGAGGTGGCAATCAGCCCCAGCATTTT.